Below are 4 T cell receptor beta chains sequenced from a single sample in a study of CD8 T cells in Susac syndrome. The RNA input was roughly 0.45 to 1 ug, and it was reverse transcribed with random hexamers. TCRdb recomputed calls from the immunoSEQ multiplex PCR reads with MiXCR, one row per CDR3 protein. The profile covers approximately 190,000 distinct CDR3 sequences, with approximately 94% appearing a single time and about 0.1% taken by the ten largest. Specimen: CD4+ T cells from PBMCs. These receptors came from a human donor in good health.

The CDR3 protein is CASSVDRPGSGANVLTF. Written as DNA, the CDR3 is TGCGCCAGCAGCGTCGACCGCCCTGGGTCTGGGGCCAACGTCCTGACTTTC. This chain uses TRBV5-1 with TRBJ2-6; D call uncertain. V lost 4 bases to trimming and J lost 1 base, with 15 bases between them. CDR1 SGHRS and CDR2 YFSETQ come from the germline V gene. The CDR3 totals 17 residues.

CDR3: CASSRAGPADQPQHF. CDR3 nucleotides: TGTGCCAGCAGCCGGGCAGGGCCGGCGGATCAGCCCCAGCATTTT. The rearrangement links TRBV16 to TRBJ1-5; possibly TRBD1 for D (5 bases). V shed 4 bases and J shed 5 bases, with 15 bases lying between them. The CDR3 sequence is 15 residues long. From germline, CDR1 is KGHSY and CDR2 FQNENV.

The V call is TRBV7-9, the J call TRBJ2-1, with 7 bases that match TRBD2. V shed 1 base and J 5 bases; nucleotides not matched to a gene: 8. The CDR3 consists of 16 residues. Looked up from germline, CDR1 is SEHNR and CDR2 is FQNEAQ (reference sequence). CDR3 DNA sequence: TGTGCCAGCAGCTTAGTGGGCGGGGGAGCCCACAATGAGCAGTTCTTC. Translating it yields CASSLVGGGAHNEQFF.

The V gene is TRBV3-1, the J gene TRBJ2-7; D is ambiguous. The germline V gene encodes CDR1 LGHDT and CDR2 YNNKEL (reference sequence). The CDR3 is 14 residues long. V lost 1 base, J lost 1 base, and 8 bases lay in between. CDR3 DNA: TGTGCCAGCAGCCAAGTCCAGGCGTCCTACGAGCAGTACTTC. This translates into CASSQVQASYEQYF.